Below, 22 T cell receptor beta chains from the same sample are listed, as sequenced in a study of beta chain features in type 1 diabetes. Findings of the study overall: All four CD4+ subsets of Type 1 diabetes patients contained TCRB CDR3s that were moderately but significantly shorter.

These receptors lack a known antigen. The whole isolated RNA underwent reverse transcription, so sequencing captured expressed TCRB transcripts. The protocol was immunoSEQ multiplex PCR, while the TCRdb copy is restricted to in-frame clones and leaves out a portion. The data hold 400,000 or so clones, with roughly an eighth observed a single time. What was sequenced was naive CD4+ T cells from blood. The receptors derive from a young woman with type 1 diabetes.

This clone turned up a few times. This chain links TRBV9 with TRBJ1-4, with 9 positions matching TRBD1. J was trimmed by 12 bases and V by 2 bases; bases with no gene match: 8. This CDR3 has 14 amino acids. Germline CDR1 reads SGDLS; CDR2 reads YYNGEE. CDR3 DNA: TGTGCCAGCAGCGTTGGACAGGGGCCCCGCGAACTGTTTTTT. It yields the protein CASSVGQGPRELFF.

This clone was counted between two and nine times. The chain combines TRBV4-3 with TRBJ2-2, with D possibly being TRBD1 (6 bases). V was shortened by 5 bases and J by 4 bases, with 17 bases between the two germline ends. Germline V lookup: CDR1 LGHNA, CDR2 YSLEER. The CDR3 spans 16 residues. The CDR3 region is CASSIWTADGTGELFF. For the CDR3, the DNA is TGCGCCAGCAGCATATGGACAGCGGATGGCACCGGGGAGCTGTTTTTT.

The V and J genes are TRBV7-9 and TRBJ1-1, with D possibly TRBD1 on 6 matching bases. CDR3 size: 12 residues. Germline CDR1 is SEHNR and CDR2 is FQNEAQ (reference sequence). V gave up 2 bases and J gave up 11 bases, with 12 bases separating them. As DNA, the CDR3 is TGTGCCAGCAGCTTAAAGGGGGTCGGCGCTTTCTTT. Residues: CASSLKGVGAFF.

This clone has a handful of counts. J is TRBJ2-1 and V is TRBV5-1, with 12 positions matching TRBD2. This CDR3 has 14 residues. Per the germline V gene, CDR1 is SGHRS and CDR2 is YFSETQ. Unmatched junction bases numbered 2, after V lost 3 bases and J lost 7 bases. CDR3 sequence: CASSSGLAGNEQFF. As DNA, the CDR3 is TGCGCCAGCAGCTCAGGACTAGCGGGAAATGAGCAGTTCTTC. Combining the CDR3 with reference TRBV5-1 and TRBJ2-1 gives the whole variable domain KAGVTQTPRYLIKTRGQQVTLSCSPISGHRSVSWYQQTPGQGLQFLFEYFSETQRNKGNFPGRFSGRQFSNSRSEMNVSTLELGDSALYLCASSSGLAGNEQFFGPGTRLTVL.

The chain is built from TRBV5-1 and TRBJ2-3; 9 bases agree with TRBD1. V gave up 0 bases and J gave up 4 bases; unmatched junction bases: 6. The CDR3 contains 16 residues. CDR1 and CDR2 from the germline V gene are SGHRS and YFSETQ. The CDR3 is CASSLVLTGGADTQYF. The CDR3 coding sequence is TGCGCCAGCAGCTTGGTACTGACAGGGGGAGCAGATACGCAGTATTTT.

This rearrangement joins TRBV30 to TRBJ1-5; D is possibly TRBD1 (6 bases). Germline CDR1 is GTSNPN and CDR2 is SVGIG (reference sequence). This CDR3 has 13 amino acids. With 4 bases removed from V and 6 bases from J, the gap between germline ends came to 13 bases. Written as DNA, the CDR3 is TGTGCCTGGACGGGACATTGGGGTCAGCCCCAGCATTTT. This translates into CAWTGHWGQPQHF.

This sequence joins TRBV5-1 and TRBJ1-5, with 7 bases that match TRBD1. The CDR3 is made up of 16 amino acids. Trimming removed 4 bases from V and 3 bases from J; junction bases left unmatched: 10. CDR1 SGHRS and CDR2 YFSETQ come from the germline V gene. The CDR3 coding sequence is TGCGCCAGCAGCCCAGGTCCTGACAGGGTCAATCAGCCCCAGCATTTT. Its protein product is CASSPGPDRVNQPQHF.

The CDR3 protein is CASSPSLGYNEQFF. CDR3 sequence (DNA): TGTGCCAGCAGCCCTTCCCTAGGTTACAATGAGCAGTTCTTC. V is TRBV14 and J is TRBJ2-1; no firm D call. Per the germline V gene, CDR1 is SGHDN and CDR2 is FVKESK. With 4 bases removed from V and 4 bases from J, the gap between germline ends came to 11 bases. The CDR3 runs 14 residues. The whole variable domain, filled in from reference TRBV14 and TRBJ2-1, reads EAGVTQFPSHSVIEKGQTVTLRCDPISGHDNLYWYRRVMGKEIKFLLHFVKESKQDESGMPNNRFLAERTGGTYSTLKVQPAELEDSGVYFCASSPSLGYNEQFFGPGTRLTVL.

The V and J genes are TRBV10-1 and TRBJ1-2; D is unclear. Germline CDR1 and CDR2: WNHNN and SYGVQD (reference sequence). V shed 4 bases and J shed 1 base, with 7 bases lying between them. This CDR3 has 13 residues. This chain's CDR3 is CASSAQVNYGYTF. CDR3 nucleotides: TGCGCCAGCAGTGCTCAGGTTAACTATGGCTACACCTTC.

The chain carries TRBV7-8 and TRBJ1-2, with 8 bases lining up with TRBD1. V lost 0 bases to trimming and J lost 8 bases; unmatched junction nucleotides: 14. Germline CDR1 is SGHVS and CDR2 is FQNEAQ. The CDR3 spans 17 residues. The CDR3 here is CASSLAGFGQGGEGYTF. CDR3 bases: TGTGCCAGCAGCTTAGCCGGCTTCGGACAGGGAGGAGAGGGCTACACCTTC.

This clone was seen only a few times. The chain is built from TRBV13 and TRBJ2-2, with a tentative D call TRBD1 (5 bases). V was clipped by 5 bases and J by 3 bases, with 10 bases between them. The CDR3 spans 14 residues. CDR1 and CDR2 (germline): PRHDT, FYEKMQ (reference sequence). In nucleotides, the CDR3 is TGTGCCAGCAGCCAAAGACAGTACACCGGGGAGCTGTTTTTT. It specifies CASSQRQYTGELFF.

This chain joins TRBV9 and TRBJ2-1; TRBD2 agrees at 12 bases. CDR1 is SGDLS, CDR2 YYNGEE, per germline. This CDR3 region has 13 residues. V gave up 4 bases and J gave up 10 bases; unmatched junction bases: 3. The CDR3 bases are TGTGCCAGCAGCCGGACTAGCGGGGACGAGCAGTTCTTC. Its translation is CASSRTSGDEQFF. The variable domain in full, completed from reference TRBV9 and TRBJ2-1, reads DSGVTQTPKHLITATGQRVTLRCSPRSGDLSVYWYQQSLDQGLQFLIQYYNGEERAKGNILERFSAQQFPDLHSELNLSSLELGDSALYFCASSRTSGDEQFFGPGTRLTVL.

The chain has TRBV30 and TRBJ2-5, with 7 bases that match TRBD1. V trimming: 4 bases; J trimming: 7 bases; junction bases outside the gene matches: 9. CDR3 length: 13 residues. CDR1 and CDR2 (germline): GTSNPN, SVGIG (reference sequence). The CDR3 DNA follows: TGTGCCTGGATCTCCACAGGGGCGGGGACCCAGTACTTC. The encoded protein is CAWISTGAGTQYF.

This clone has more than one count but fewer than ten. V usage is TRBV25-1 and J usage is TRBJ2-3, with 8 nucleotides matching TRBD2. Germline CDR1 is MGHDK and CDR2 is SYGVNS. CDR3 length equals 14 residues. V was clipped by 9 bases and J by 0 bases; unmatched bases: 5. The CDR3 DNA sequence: TGTGCCAGTCGGGAGGGCCGGAGCACAGATACGCAGTATTTT. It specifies CASREGRSTDTQYF.

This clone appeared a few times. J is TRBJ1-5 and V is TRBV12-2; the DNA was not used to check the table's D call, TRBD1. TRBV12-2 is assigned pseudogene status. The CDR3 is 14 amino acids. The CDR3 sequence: CASRFGQSNQPQHF. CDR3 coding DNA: TGTGCAAGTCGCTTTGGACAGAGCAATCAGCCCCAGCATTTT.

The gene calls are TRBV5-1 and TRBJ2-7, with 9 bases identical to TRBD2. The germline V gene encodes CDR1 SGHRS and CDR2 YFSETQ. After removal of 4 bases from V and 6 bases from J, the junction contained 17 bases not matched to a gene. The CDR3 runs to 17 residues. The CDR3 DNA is TGCGCCAGCAGCCCCAGCCGGCTAGCGGGGCGCCCGAGCGAGCAGTACTTC. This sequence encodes CASSPSRLAGRPSEQYF.

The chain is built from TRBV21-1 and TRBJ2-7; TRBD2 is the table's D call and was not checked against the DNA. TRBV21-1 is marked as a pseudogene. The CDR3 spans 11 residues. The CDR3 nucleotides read TGTGCCAGCAGCAATGGGAGGGAGCAGTACTTC. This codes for CASSNGREQYF.

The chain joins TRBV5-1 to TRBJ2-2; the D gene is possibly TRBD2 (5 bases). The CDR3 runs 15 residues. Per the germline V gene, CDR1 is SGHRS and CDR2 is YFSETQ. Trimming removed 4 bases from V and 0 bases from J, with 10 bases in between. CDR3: CASSERQANTGELFF. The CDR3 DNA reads TGCGCCAGCAGCGAGCGGCAGGCGAACACCGGGGAGCTGTTTTTT.

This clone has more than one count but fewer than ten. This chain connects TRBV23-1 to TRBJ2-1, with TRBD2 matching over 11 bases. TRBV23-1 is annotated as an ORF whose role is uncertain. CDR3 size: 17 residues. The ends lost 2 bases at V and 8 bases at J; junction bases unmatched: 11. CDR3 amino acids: CASSQTLTSGSTDEQFF. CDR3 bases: TGCGCCAGCAGTCAAACCTTAACTAGCGGGAGTACTGATGAGCAGTTCTTC.

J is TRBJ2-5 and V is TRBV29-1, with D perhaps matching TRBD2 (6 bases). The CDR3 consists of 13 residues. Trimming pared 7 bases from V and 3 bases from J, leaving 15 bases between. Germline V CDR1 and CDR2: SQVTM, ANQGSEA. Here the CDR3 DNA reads TGCAGCGCCGCCGCGGGGACCAAAGAGACCCAGTACTTC. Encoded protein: CSAAAGTKETQYF.

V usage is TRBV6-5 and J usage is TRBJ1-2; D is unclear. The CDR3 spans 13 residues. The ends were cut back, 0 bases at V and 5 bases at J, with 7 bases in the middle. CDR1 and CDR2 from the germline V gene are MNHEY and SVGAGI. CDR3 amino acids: CASSYSIGYGYTF. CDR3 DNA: TGTGCCAGCAGTTACTCGATCGGGTATGGCTACACCTTC.

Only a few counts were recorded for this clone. CDR3 amino acids: CASSLDQGGSPLHF. Here the CDR3 DNA reads TGTGCCAGCAGCTTGGATCAGGGGGGTTCACCCCTCCACTTT. This sequence joins TRBV5-4 and TRBJ1-6, with 7 bases fitting TRBD1. Looked up from germline, CDR1 is SGHNT and CDR2 is YYREEE (reference sequence). Trimming at V came to 0 bases and at J to 9 bases, leaving 3 bases not matched to a gene. The length of the CDR3 is 14 residues.